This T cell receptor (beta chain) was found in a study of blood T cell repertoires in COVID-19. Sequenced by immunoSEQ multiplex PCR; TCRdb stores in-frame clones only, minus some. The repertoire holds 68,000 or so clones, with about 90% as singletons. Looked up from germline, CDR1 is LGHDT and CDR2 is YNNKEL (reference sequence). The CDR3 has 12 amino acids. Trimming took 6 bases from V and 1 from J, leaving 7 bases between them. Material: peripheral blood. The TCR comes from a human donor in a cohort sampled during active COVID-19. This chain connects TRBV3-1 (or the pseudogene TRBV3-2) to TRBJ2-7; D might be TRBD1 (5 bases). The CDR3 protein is CASRGPSYEQYF. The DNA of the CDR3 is TGTGCCAGCAGGGGGCCGTCCTACGAGCAGTACTTC.